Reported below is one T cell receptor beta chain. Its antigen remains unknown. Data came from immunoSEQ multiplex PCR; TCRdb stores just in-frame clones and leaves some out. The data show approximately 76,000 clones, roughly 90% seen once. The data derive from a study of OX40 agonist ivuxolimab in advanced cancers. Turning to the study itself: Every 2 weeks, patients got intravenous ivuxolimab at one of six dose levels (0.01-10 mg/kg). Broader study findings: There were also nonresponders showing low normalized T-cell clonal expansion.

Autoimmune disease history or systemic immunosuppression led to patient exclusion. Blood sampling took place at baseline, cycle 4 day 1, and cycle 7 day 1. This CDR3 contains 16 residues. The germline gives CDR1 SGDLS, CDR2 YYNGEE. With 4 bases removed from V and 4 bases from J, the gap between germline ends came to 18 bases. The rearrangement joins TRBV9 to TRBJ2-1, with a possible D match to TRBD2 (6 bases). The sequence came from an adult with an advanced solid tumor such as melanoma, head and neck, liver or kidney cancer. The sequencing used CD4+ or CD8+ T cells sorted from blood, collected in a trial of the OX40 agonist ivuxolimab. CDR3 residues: CASSRTGIAVYNEQFF. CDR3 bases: TGTGCCAGCAGCCGCACCGGGATAGCGGTATACAATGAGCAGTTCTTC.